A single sample is the source of the 29 T cell receptor beta chains below, sequenced in a study of shared clonotypes between healthy human individuals. Profiling relied on immunoSEQ multiplex PCR, and the TCRdb table lists in-frame clones only, not all of them. The repertoire includes around 1.5 million clones, 95% to 99% of them detected once, and around 0.47% sits in the top ten. The material sequenced was naive CD4+ T cells sorted from blood. The subset was: CD45RA+ positively selected. These receptors were collected from a man aged 25-45 years in good health.

The rearrangement joins TRBV14 to TRBJ2-7; D remains ambiguous. The CDR3 runs 13 residues. Between the trimmed V and J ends, which lost 1 base and 3 bases, there was a span of 7 bases. Germline V CDR1 and CDR2: SGHDN, FVKESK. CDR3 nucleotides: TGTGCCAGCAGCCAAGGTAACTTCTACGAGCAGTACTTC. Translation gives CASSQGNFYEQYF.

The chain carries TRBV29-1 and TRBJ2-5, with D uncertain. Trimming shortened V by 6 bases and J by 1 base, and 6 bases separated the two germline ends. The germline gives CDR1 SQVTM, CDR2 ANQGSEA. CDR3 length: 11 amino acids. CDR3 bases: TGCAGCGTGGCTAGCCAAGAGACCCAGTACTTC. It translates to CSVASQETQYF.

This sequence joins TRBV5-4 and TRBJ2-7; 8 bases agree with TRBD1. CDR1 and CDR2 from the germline V gene are SGHNT and YYREEE (reference sequence). J gave up 7 bases and V 4 bases, and 16 bases lay outside the gene matches. The CDR3 spans 16 residues. The CDR3 nucleotides read TGTGCCAGCAGCCCGATCCCACAGGGGGACGCTGGGGAGCAGTACTTC. Amino acid sequence: CASSPIPQGDAGEQYF.

This clone was seen only once. CDR3 amino acids: CASSKDIETQYF. Written as DNA, the CDR3 is TGTGCCAGCAGCAAAGACATAGAGACCCAGTACTTC. The chain has TRBV5-6 and TRBJ2-5; D gene unclear. Germline values: CDR1 SGHDT, CDR2 YYEEEE. The CDR3 length is 12 residues. V lost 4 bases and J lost 4, with 8 bases in between.

The chain couples TRBV28 to TRBJ2-5, with 9 bases aligning to TRBD2. Germline V CDR1 and CDR2: MDHEN, SYDVKM. With V trimmed by 3 bases and J by 1 base, 6 bases remained unmatched. This CDR3 has 16 residues. The CDR3 protein is CASSFRTSVSQETQYF. The CDR3 DNA sequence: TGTGCCAGCAGTTTTAGGACTAGCGTCTCCCAAGAGACCCAGTACTTC.

The rearrangement links TRBV20-1 to TRBJ2-7; D possibly corresponds to TRBD1 (6 bases). The CDR3 is made up of 11 amino acids. Trimming took off 6 bases at V and 6 bases at J, with 12 bases between the two ends. Germline CDR1 is DFQATT and CDR2 is SNEGSKA (reference sequence). The CDR3 is CSARGGPEQYF. Here the CDR3 DNA reads TGCAGTGCACGAGGGGGACCCGAGCAGTACTTC.

This chain links TRBV5-1 with TRBJ2-3; 10 bases align to TRBD2. This CDR3 spans 16 amino acids. J was trimmed by 3 bases and V by 4 bases; bases with no gene match: 8. Germline CDR1 reads SGHRS; CDR2 reads YFSETQ. The CDR3 DNA reads as TGCGCCAGCAGCCGCGGACTAGCGGCGGTAACAGATACGCAGTATTTT. Its protein is CASSRGLAAVTDTQYF.

This clone occurred once. The chain recombines TRBV11-2 with TRBJ2-7; D not certain. CDR3 size: 14 residues. Germline V gene data show CDR1 as SGHAT and CDR2 as FQNNGV. V lost 2 bases and J 2 bases, leaving 10 bases between the germline ends. The CDR3 is CASSLWTRTYEQYF. As DNA, the CDR3 is TGTGCCAGCAGCTTATGGACCAGAACCTACGAGCAGTACTTC.

This CDR3 is CASSLEPRAREQYF. The CDR3 DNA is TGCGCCAGCAGCTTGGAGCCCAGGGCGAGGGAGCAGTACTTC. J is TRBJ2-7 and V is TRBV5-1; tentative D call: TRBD1 (5 bases). CDR3 length: 14 amino acids. Germline CDR1 SGHRS, CDR2 YFSETQ. V was clipped by 0 bases and J by 7 bases, with 14 bases between them. The full variable domain, with the rest looked up from reference TRBV5-1 and TRBJ2-7, is KAGVTQTPRYLIKTRGQQVTLSCSPISGHRSVSWYQQTPGQGLQFLFEYFSETQRNKGNFPGRFSGRQFSNSRSEMNVSTLELGDSALYLCASSLEPRAREQYFGPGTRLTVT.

V is TRBV28 and J is TRBJ1-5; the D is unclear. This CDR3 is built from 14 residues. The germline V gene encodes CDR1 MDHEN and CDR2 SYDVKM. Here the CDR3 reads CVTRADLANQPQHF. The CDR3 nucleotides are TGTGTCACCCGGGCGGACTTAGCAAATCAGCCCCAGCATTTT.

The chain is built from TRBV9 and TRBJ1-1; 11 bases are shared with TRBD1. Germline values: CDR1 SGDLS, CDR2 YYNGEE. This CDR3 is built from 17 residues. J was trimmed by 5 bases and V by 0 bases; bases with no gene match: 9. CDR3 sequence (DNA): TGTGCCAGCAGCGTAGGGACAGGGGGCCGAACTTGGACTGAAGCTTTCTTT. Translation: CASSVGTGGRTWTEAFF.

This clone has only one observation. The gene calls are TRBV28 and TRBJ2-1; 9 positions agree with TRBD2. The length of the CDR3 is 16 residues. Germline trimming cut 8 bases from V and 10 bases from J; bases unmatched to any gene: 18. Germline V gives CDR1 MDHEN, CDR2 SYDVKM. The CDR3 reads CASRKLQLAGAGEQFF. The CDR3 DNA reads as TGTGCCAGCCGAAAACTACAATTAGCGGGAGCAGGAGAGCAGTTCTTC. The full variable domain, its missing parts supplied by reference TRBV28 and TRBJ2-1, is DVKVTQSSRYLVKRTGEKVFLECVQDMDHENMFWYRQDPGLGLRLIYFSYDVKMKEKGDIPEGYSVSREKKERFSLILESASTNQTSMYLCASRKLQLAGAGEQFFGPGTRLTVL.

V and J are TRBV7-9 and TRBJ1-1, with a possible D match to TRBD1 (5 bases). V lost 5 bases and J lost 6, with 16 bases in between. Looked up from germline, CDR1 is SEHNR and CDR2 is FQNEAQ (reference sequence). The CDR3 loop spans 14 amino acids. DNA of the CDR3: TGTGCCAGCAGCCAACCAGTAGGAGGGGCTGAAGCTTTCTTT. Translated: CASSQPVGGAEAFF.

The rearrangement links TRBV4-1 to TRBJ2-7, with D uncertain. CDR3 size: 13 residues. Trimming took 4 bases from V and 4 from J, leaving 11 bases between them. Per the germline V gene, CDR1 is MGHRA and CDR2 is YSYEKL. The CDR3 here is CASSLRVGYEQYF. CDR3 sequence (DNA): TGCGCCAGCAGCCTCCGCGTGGGATACGAGCAGTACTTC.

The J gene is TRBJ2-3, the V gene TRBV18, with 13 bases lining up with TRBD2. Germline V CDR1 and CDR2: KGHSH, LQKENI. CDR3 length: 18 residues. J gave up 4 bases and V 3 bases, and 10 bases lay outside the gene matches. The DNA of the CDR3 is TGTGCCAGCTCACCGATCCCGGGACTAGCGGGAATAGCAGATACGCAGTATTTT. Its protein is CASSPIPGLAGIADTQYF.

The gene calls are TRBV5-1 and TRBJ1-2; tentatively, D is TRBD1 (5 bases). V shed 2 bases and J shed 6 bases, with 14 bases lying between them. This CDR3 is 14 amino acids long. The germline CDR1 and CDR2 sequences are SGHRS and YFSETQ. The CDR3 protein is CASSFMMGEDGYTF. The CDR3 DNA follows: TGCGCCAGCAGCTTTATGATGGGGGAAGATGGCTACACCTTC.

The table lists this clone with a count of one. This chain connects TRBV5-4 to TRBJ2-5; D is undetermined. With 3 bases removed from V and 1 base from J, the gap between germline ends came to 10 bases. The CDR3 length is 14 residues. Germline V gives CDR1 SGHNT, CDR2 YYREEE (reference sequence). The CDR3 nucleotides are TGTGCCAGCAGCTCAGGTAGAGTCCAAGAGACCCAGTACTTC. Amino acid sequence: CASSSGRVQETQYF.

The chain is built from TRBV11-3 and TRBJ2-2; TRBD2 is a possible D gene (7 bases). Germline assignment: CDR1 SGHNT and CDR2 YENEEA. CDR3 size: 15 residues. Trimming left V 2 bases short and J 3 bases short, with 10 bases between. The CDR3: CASSLRGGHTGELFF. CDR3 coding DNA: TGTGCCAGCAGCTTAAGGGGGGGTCACACCGGGGAGCTGTTTTTT.

The V call is TRBV30, the J call TRBJ1-2; no reliable D call. The CDR3 is 13 amino acids. Trimming left V 2 bases short and J 4 bases short, with 11 bases between. The germline gives CDR1 GTSNPN, CDR2 SVGIG (reference sequence). CDR3 nucleotide sequence: TGTGCCTGGAGTACCCCGCCGGCCTATGGCTACACCTTC. This codes for CAWSTPPAYGYTF.

The chain combines TRBV18 with TRBJ2-2, with D uncertain. There are 16 residues in the CDR3. Trimming pared 3 bases from V and 6 bases from J, leaving 17 bases between. The V gene's germline CDR1 is KGHSH and CDR2 LQKENI. The CDR3 nucleotides are TGTGCCAGCTCACCCTGGAGTCCTCTCGGCGCCGGGGAGCTGTTTTTT. Protein product: CASSPWSPLGAGELFF.

This chain connects TRBV7-9 to TRBJ1-3; D not resolved. The germline V and J ends were trimmed by 3 bases and 4 bases, with 7 bases remaining between them. CDR1 is SEHNR, CDR2 FQNEAQ, per germline (reference sequence). CDR3 length: 13 amino acids. CDR3 loop: CASSFLSGNTIYF. For the CDR3, the DNA is TGTGCCAGCAGCTTTCTATCAGGAAACACCATATATTTT. Together with reference TRBV7-9 and TRBJ1-3, the CDR3 gives the full variable domain: DTGVSQNPRHKITKRGQNVTFRCDPISEHNRLYWYRQTLGQGPEFLTYFQNEAQLEKSRLLSDRFSAERPKGSFSTLEIQRTEQGDSAMYLCASSFLSGNTIYFGEGSWLTVV.

This clone was counted only a few times. The rearrangement uses TRBV18 and TRBJ1-1; no definite D call. Per the germline V gene, CDR1 is KGHSH and CDR2 is LQKENI. Trimming stripped 4 bases from V and 2 bases from J, with 5 bases between. This CDR3 has 12 amino acids. CDR3: CASSLKNTEAFF. The DNA for the CDR3 is TGTGCCAGCTCACTAAAAAACACTGAAGCTTTCTTT.

V and J are TRBV6-1 and TRBJ2-1; TRBD2 matches at 7 bases. The V segment lost 4 bases and the J segment 6 bases; nucleotides outside the gene matches: 6. The CDR3 length is 14 residues. Germline V gives CDR1 MNHNS, CDR2 SASEGT. The CDR3 DNA reads TGTGCCAGCAGTGCGCCGGGGGGAGGCAATGAGCAGTTCTTC. Its translation is CASSAPGGGNEQFF.

Comment on this clone: This same CDR3 is encoded by further DNA sequences in the sample. The CDR3 nucleotides read TGCAGCGTTGTCCAAGGAGGGGAGACCCAGTACTTC. Translating gives CSVVQGGETQYF. The V call is TRBV29-1, the J call TRBJ2-5, with D possibly TRBD2 on 6 matching bases. This CDR3 contains 12 residues. Germline lookup yields CDR1 SQVTM and CDR2 ANQGSEA. V was cut by 4 bases and J by 5 bases, with 11 bases left in between. Together with reference TRBV29-1 and TRBJ2-5, the CDR3 gives the full variable domain: SAVISQKPSRDICQRGTSLTIQCQVDSQVTMMFWYRQQPGQSLTLIATANQGSEATYESGFVIDKFPISRPNLTFSTLTVSNMSPEDSSIYLCSVVQGGETQYFGPGTRLLVL.

The chain links TRBV5-5 to TRBJ2-2; 8 bases agree with TRBD1. J gave up 0 bases and V 4 bases, and 5 bases lay outside the gene matches. The CDR3 is 16 amino acids. Germline CDR1 SGHKS, CDR2 YYEKEE (reference sequence). CDR3 region: CASSATGDPNTGELFF. CDR3 nucleotides: TGTGCCAGCAGCGCGACAGGGGACCCGAACACCGGGGAGCTGTTTTTT.

This clone was counted a single time. The J gene is TRBJ2-3, the V gene TRBV28, with D uncertain. The ends were cut back, 2 bases at V and 2 bases at J, with 8 bases in the middle. Germline lookup yields CDR1 MDHEN and CDR2 SYDVKM. This CDR3 comprises 14 residues. This CDR3 reads CASSLIPFTDTQYF. CDR3 nucleotide sequence: TGTGCCAGCAGTTTAATACCGTTCACAGATACGCAGTATTTT.

This clone was detected once. The rearrangement links TRBV18 to TRBJ2-7; 7 bases are a match to TRBD1. Germline V lookup: CDR1 KGHSH, CDR2 LQKENI. The CDR3 has 15 amino acids. V shed 6 bases, J shed 2 bases, and the junction held 10 bases outside the gene matches. CDR3 residues: CASSITQGPPYEQYF. The CDR3 region has the DNA TGTGCCAGCTCCATTACACAGGGGCCCCCCTACGAGCAGTACTTC.

The V and J genes are TRBV5-1 and TRBJ1-1; TRBD1 aligns across 10 bases. Trimming at V came to 1 base and at J to 10 bases, leaving 10 bases not matched to a gene. This CDR3 is 15 amino acids long. CDR1 is SGHRS, CDR2 YFSETQ, per germline. The CDR3 here is CASSLYPGTGEGAFF. The DNA for the CDR3 is TGCGCCAGCAGCTTGTATCCAGGGACAGGGGAGGGAGCTTTCTTT.

This sequence joins TRBV9 and TRBJ2-7; 11 bases line up with TRBD2. CDR3 length: 15 residues. Germline trimming cut 4 bases from V and 9 bases from J; bases unmatched to any gene: 12. Germline V gene sequence: CDR1 SGDLS, CDR2 YYNGEE. CDR3: CASSTTGTSGGRQYF. CDR3 nucleotides: TGTGCCAGCAGCACAACCGGGACTAGCGGCGGCAGGCAGTACTTC.